This T cell receptor (beta chain) was retrieved from a study of identical twins. This clonotype was detected a few times. One entry per CDR3 protein, called by TCRdb with MiXCR from the 5' RACE reads. The top ten clones hold approximately 0.25% of a sample with around 1.7 million distinct CDR3 sequences, 32% of them seen once. CDR1 SGHTA and CDR2 FQGNSA come from the germline V gene. Trimming cost V 3 bases and J 2 bases, with 11 bases left between them. This CDR3 is 14 amino acids long. The V gene is TRBV7-2, the J gene TRBJ2-7; weak D call: TRBD2 (6 bases). Sequenced input: cord blood. The sequence came from a newborn girl in good health. This chain's CDR3 is CASSFSGSPYEQYF. The CDR3 bases are TGTGCCAGCAGCTTTTCCGGGAGCCCCTACGAGCAGTACTTC.